These T cell receptor beta chains were read from a single sample in a study of shared clonotypes between healthy human individuals. Profiling relied on immunoSEQ multiplex PCR, and the TCRdb table lists in-frame clones only, not all of them. The sample lists around 120,000 clones; about 70% were seen once. The sample consisted of memory CD8+ T cells sorted from blood. These TCRs come from a woman under 40 in good health. The CDR3 runs from the conserved cysteine through the conserved F or W.

j_call v_call cdr3_aa
TRBJ2-5 TRBV7-9 CASSLERGQETQYF
TRBJ2-7 TRBV27 CASSPQGQGIHEQYF
TRBJ1-1 TRBV5-1 CASSLNEGMNTEAFF
TRBJ1-2 TRBV5-4 CASSLQQGADGYTF
TRBJ2-7 TRBV11-2 CASSYGQGREQYF
TRBJ1-1 TRBV19 CASSMAGQMNTEAFF
TRBJ1-5 TRBV28 CASSLGWTTDGNQPQHF
TRBJ1-4 TRBV28 CASSLLLGAGEKLFF
TRBJ1-1 TRBV13 CASSLEVGGTEAFF
TRBJ1-5 TRBV7-2 CASSKTGGNQPQHF
NA TRBV25-1 CASSVADTSYEQYF
TRBJ1-4 TRBV6-1 CASGGRTTNEKLFF
TRBJ2-1 TRBV19 CASSSTGTTSYHEQFF
TRBJ2-5 TRBV25-1 CASTGQGLPGGVEQYF
TRBJ2-5 TRBV7-2 CASSLAPGWYRDPQETQYF
TRBJ2-3 TRBV6-6 CASTTARGGWGDTQYF
TRBJ2-2 TRBV7-6 CASSLGAGGPGAGELFF
TRBJ2-7 TRBV7-8 CASSFFGGLGYEQYF
TRBJ1-2 TRBV6-5 CASSYVQGANYGYTF
TRBJ1-2 TRBV6-5 CASSIQGGRYGYTF
TRBJ2-3 TRBV6-4 CASSEGGSGTDTQYF
TRBJ2-7 TRBV16 CASSPGHESYEQYF
TRBJ1-5 TRBV19 CASSPGAGYQPQHF
TRBJ1-4 TRBV4-1 CASSQMDREDEKLFF
TRBJ2-3 TRBV4-2 CASSRVTDEGTDTQYF
TRBJ2-1 TRBV10-1 CASSRDLSSYNEQFF
TRBJ2-7 TRBV11-2 CATGADGYEQYF
TRBJ2-7 TRBV25-1 CASTRTGSSYEQYF
TRBJ1-2 TRBV4-1 CASSQALRDRGYGYTF
TRBJ2-1 TRBV7-7 CASSPSPSPGNEQFF
TRBJ2-1 TRBV6-6 CASSGLAGGNEQFF
TRBJ2-7 TRBV4-2 CASSHTDIAGFEQYF
TRBJ2-3 TRBV11-1 CASSSGQGADTQYF
TRBJ2-5 TRBV28 CASSLWASGKETQYF
TRBJ2-3 TRBV14 CASSQDSLDTQYF
TRBJ2-1 TRBV7-6 CASSVDGSSYNEQFF
TRBJ1-4 TRBV23-1 CASSVQDSLNEKLFF
TRBJ1-1 TRBV27 CASSRGNTEAFF
TRBJ1-4 TRBV10-1 CASSEGSREKLFF
TRBJ2-1 TRBV7-3 CASSLMAGSDEQFF
TRBJ1-2 TRBV6-1 CASSYTGTPGGYTF
TRBJ2-7 TRBV10-3 CAISEQTGGSSYEQYF
TRBJ2-7 TRBV25-1 CASSGSRDRGTYEQYF
TRBJ1-3 TRBV6-6 CASNPGQGAVPIYF
TRBJ2-5 TRBV4-1 CASSQVAGDQETQYF